Below are 29 T cell receptor beta chains sequenced from a single sample in a study of T-cell memory formation after mild COVID-19. Each CDR3 protein gets one entry after TCRdb re-called the 5' RACE reads with MiXCR. The table lists a few hundred thousand distinct CDR3 sequences, about 16% of them singletons. Sequenced sample: PBMCs or a T cell subset sorted from them (not recorded which). These receptors were taken from a man aged 18 to 29 who had mild COVID-19 (a few samples of this study predate the infection). Cell type and time point are not known.

The chain links TRBV12-3 or TRBV12-4 to TRBJ2-7, with 9 bases that match TRBD2. J gave up 5 bases and V 1 base, and 0 bases lay outside the gene matches. The CDR3 loop spans 13 amino acids. In DNA form, the CDR3 reads TGTGCCAGCAGTTTAGAGCGGGGGGACGAGCAGTACGTC. The encoded protein is CASSLERGDEQYV.

There are many counts of this clonotype. V and J are TRBV5-1 and TRBJ2-2; no clear D. V lost 2 bases to trimming and J lost 2 bases, with 1 base between them. This CDR3 has 12 amino acids. The germline V gene encodes CDR1 SGHRS and CDR2 YFSETQ. CDR3 region: CASSFNTGELFF. As DNA, the CDR3 is TGCGCCAGCAGCTTTAACACCGGGGAGCTGTTTTTT.

The gene calls are TRBV6-5 and TRBJ2-7; D not resolved. V gave up 2 bases and J gave up 7 bases, with 6 bases separating them. The germline gives CDR1 MNHEY, CDR2 SVGAGI. The CDR3 consists of 11 residues. The CDR3 here is CASSYVVEQYF. CDR3 in DNA: TGTGCCAGCAGTTACGTCGTAGAGCAGTACTTC.

In its sample, this clonotype was seen a few times. The chain uses TRBV29-1 and TRBJ2-7; D is perhaps TRBD1 or TRBD2 (5 bases each). Trimming cost V 3 bases and J 2 bases, with 14 bases left between them. Germline lookup yields CDR1 SQVTM and CDR2 ANQGSEA. CDR3 length: 14 residues. The CDR3 nucleotides read TGCAGCGTTGACTTGCAGGGACGCGCCTACGAGCAGTACTTC. It translates to CSVDLQGRAYEQYF.

This clonotype was seen only a few times. The chain links TRBV4-1 to TRBJ2-3; no clear D. The germline V and J ends were trimmed by 0 bases and 3 bases, with 7 bases remaining between them. CDR3 length: 14 residues. CDR1 is MGHRA and CDR2 is YSYEKL in the germline V gene. The CDR3 bases are TGCGCCAGCAGCCAAGAGCCGAGTACAGATACGCAGTATTTT. It codes for CASSQEPSTDTQYF.

This clonotype was found a few times. V usage is TRBV7-9 and J usage is TRBJ2-1; D is unclear. The V end lost 5 bases, the J end lost 16 bases, and 15 bases lay between the germline ends. This CDR3 has 11 residues. Germline CDR1 is SEHNR and CDR2 is FQNEAQ (reference sequence). The chain's CDR3 is CASSPDKGYFF. The CDR3 DNA reads as TGTGCCAGCAGCCCTGACAAAGGATACTTCTTC.

The chain links TRBV6-2 or TRBV6-3 to TRBJ1-6; D remains ambiguous. CDR1 is MNHEY, CDR2 SVGEGT, per germline. This CDR3 is built from 18 residues. Trimming took 6 bases from V and 0 from J, leaving 18 bases between them. CDR3 amino acids: CASRVTDLSSSYNSPLHF. The CDR3 DNA reads TGTGCCAGCAGAGTTACGGACCTCTCAAGCTCCTATAATTCACCCCTCCACTTT.

This clonotype occurred a few times. The chain recombines TRBV4-1 with TRBJ1-2; D may be TRBD1 (6 bases). In germline, CDR1 is MGHRA, CDR2 YSYEKL. The V and J ends lost 0 bases and 3 bases respectively, with 14 bases between them. The CDR3 loop spans 16 amino acids. CDR3 region: CASSQDHRGPYYGYTF. The CDR3 DNA is TGCGCCAGCAGCCAAGATCACCGGGGGCCTTACTATGGCTACACCTTC.

The gene calls are TRBV7-3 and TRBJ2-2, with 7 bases fitting TRBD1. With V trimmed by 5 bases and J by 5 bases, 5 bases remained unmatched. The CDR3 has 14 amino acids. CDR1 is SGHTA and CDR2 is FQGTGA in the germline V gene. CDR3 sequence: CASSNRGGTGELFF. The CDR3 DNA reads TGTGCCAGCAGCAACAGGGGTGGAACCGGGGAGCTGTTTTTT.

This chain connects TRBV18 to TRBJ2-1, with 9 bases that match TRBD2. The CDR3 sequence is 16 residues long. V gave up 0 bases and J gave up 8 bases; unmatched junction bases: 8. CDR1 KGHSH and CDR2 LQKENI come from the germline V gene. CDR3 region: CASSPPGLAGPYEQFF. The CDR3 DNA reads TGTGCCAGCTCACCACCGGGTCTAGCGGGGCCATATGAGCAGTTCTTC.

The CDR3 DNA reads as TGTGCCAGCAGCGTAGGGGGGACAGGGGGTCAGCCCCAGCATTTT. The encoded protein is CASSVGGTGGQPQHF. The V and J genes are TRBV9 and TRBJ1-5; 11 bases line up with TRBD1. Germline values: CDR1 SGDLS, CDR2 YYNGEE. The CDR3 extends over 15 amino acids. J lost 6 bases, V lost 0 bases, and 2 bases had no gene match. The full variable domain, in which reference TRBV9 and TRBJ1-5 provide the parts outside the CDR3, is DSGVTQTPKHLITATGQRVTLRCSPRSGDLSVYWYQQSLDQGLQFLIQYYNGEERAKGNILERFSAQQFPDLHSELNLSSLELGDSALYFCASSVGGTGGQPQHFGDGTRLSIL.

The V and J genes are TRBV5-1 and TRBJ1-2; D unclear. With 2 bases removed from V and 4 bases from J, the gap between germline ends came to 12 bases. This CDR3 is built from 14 residues. Germline V CDR1 and CDR2: SGHRS, YFSETQ. This chain's CDR3 is CASSLDGYSYGYTF. The CDR3 DNA follows: TGCGCCAGCAGCTTAGACGGCTATAGCTATGGCTACACCTTC.

This clonotype was seen a handful of times. The V call is TRBV5-1, the J call TRBJ1-4; perhaps TRBD1 as D (5 bases). The V end lost 2 bases, the J end lost 8 bases, and 16 bases lay between the germline ends. Germline assignment: CDR1 SGHRS and CDR2 YFSETQ. The CDR3 sequence is 15 residues long. The CDR3 nucleotides read TGCGCCAGCAGCTTAGGCGATCTGAGGGACGAAAAACTGTTTTTT. As protein: CASSLGDLRDEKLFF.

This clonotype has more than one count but fewer than ten. The chain is built from TRBV7-2 and TRBJ2-1; D perhaps matches TRBD2 (6 bases). There are 14 residues in the CDR3. Trimming shortened V by 3 bases and J by 5 bases, and 11 bases separated the two germline ends. CDR1 SGHTA and CDR2 FQGNSA come from the germline V gene. CDR3 bases: TGTGCCAGCAGCTTTCGGGGGTGGGACAATGAGCAGTTCTTC. Translated, it gives CASSFRGWDNEQFF.

The chain uses TRBV29-1 and TRBJ2-1; D gene ambiguous. The germline V gene encodes CDR1 SQVTM and CDR2 ANQGSEA. The CDR3 spans 13 residues. Trimming removed 3 bases from V and 5 bases from J, with 11 bases in between. CDR3 nucleotides: TGCAGCGTTGATTTGCTAATAAACAATGAGCAGTTCTTC. Residues: CSVDLLINNEQFF.

Remarks on this clonotype: The missing conserved phenylalanine or tryptophan at the end of this CDR3 makes a read error likely. The rearrangement joins TRBV28 to TRBJ1-2; 7 nucleotides line up with TRBD1. V was pared by 6 bases and J by 3 bases, with 4 bases of the junction left unmatched. Germline CDR1 and CDR2: MDHEN and SYDVKM. The CDR3 loop spans 13 amino acids. CDR3 sequence: CASSSGQDYGYTL. CDR3 bases: TGTGCCAGCAGCTCCGGACAGGACTATGGCTACACCTTA.

This clonotype was counted a few times. The chain joins TRBV7-8 to TRBJ1-2, with TRBD1 matching 8 bases. The CDR3 runs to 14 residues. V lost 5 bases and J lost 6; bases outside the gene matches: 8. Germline assignment: CDR1 SGHVS and CDR2 FQNEAQ. The CDR3: CASSRQSGGDGYTF. DNA for the CDR3: TGTGCCAGCAGCCGACAGTCAGGGGGCGATGGCTACACCTTC.

This clonotype was counted only a few times. The rearrangement uses TRBV4-2 and TRBJ2-6, with D uncertain. V lost 0 bases and J lost 0, with 9 bases in between. The CDR3 totals 17 residues. Germline CDR1 reads LGHNA; CDR2 reads YNFKEQ. CDR3 nucleotide sequence: TGTGCCAGCAGCCAAGAGAGACACTCCTCTGGGGCCAACGTCCTGACTTTC. It codes for CASSQERHSSGANVLTF.

The gene calls are TRBV5-1 and TRBJ2-1; 8 bases align to TRBD2. Germline V gene lookup returns CDR1 SGHRS and CDR2 YFSETQ. The CDR3 runs to 15 residues. V gave up 5 bases and J gave up 8 bases; unmatched junction bases: 12. The CDR3 DNA reads as TGCGCCAGCAGTAGAATACCGCGGGGGGATGATGAGCAGTTCTTC. Protein: CASSRIPRGDDEQFF.

The chain recombines TRBV4-2 with TRBJ2-2, with 10 bases aligning to TRBD2. Germline CDR1 reads LGHNA; CDR2 reads YNFKEQ. The CDR3 runs 18 residues. With 1 base clipped from V and 4 bases from J, the junction kept 9 bases outside the gene matches. The CDR3, as DNA: TGTGCCAGCAGCCAAGCTTGGTTAGCGGGGGGTTCCACCGGGGAGCTGTTTTTT. It translates to CASSQAWLAGGSTGELFF.

This clonotype was observed a few times. The chain recombines TRBV5-1 with TRBJ2-5; D uncertain. Germline V CDR1 and CDR2: SGHRS, YFSETQ. The CDR3 has 15 amino acids. Trimming took off 8 bases at V and 5 bases at J, with 22 bases between the two ends. The CDR3 loop is CASSLRNHGTETQYF. DNA of the CDR3: TGCGCCAGTAGCCTACGGAACCATGGAACGGAGACCCAGTACTTC.

This clonotype has a handful of counts. The rearrangement uses TRBV3-1 and TRBJ1-2, with TRBD1 matching over 7 bases. V lost 0 bases, J lost 4 bases, and 26 bases stayed unmatched. The CDR3 runs to 22 residues. Per germline, CDR1 LGHDT and CDR2 YNNKEL (reference sequence). The CDR3 sequence: CASSQESGPGGERTEVSYGYTF. The CDR3 DNA reads as TGTGCCAGCAGCCAAGAGTCCGGGCCAGGGGGGGAAAGGACGGAAGTAAGCTATGGCTACACCTTC.

This rearrangement joins TRBV28 to TRBJ2-7, with D possibly matching TRBD1 (6 bases). With 2 bases removed from V and 4 bases from J, the gap between germline ends came to 12 bases. CDR3 length: 14 amino acids. The V gene's germline CDR1 is MDHEN and CDR2 SYDVKM. The CDR3 DNA is TGTGCCAGCAGTTTAGGGACACAGGATTACGAGCAGTACGTC. As protein: CASSLGTQDYEQYV.

This clonotype was seen a few times. CDR3 sequence reads: CASSKGTSGENEQFF. The CDR3 DNA sequence: TGTGCCAGCAGTAAAGGGACTAGCGGGGAAAATGAGCAGTTCTTC. J is TRBJ2-1 and V is TRBV6-5; 13 bases are a match to TRBD2. Germline CDR1 is MNHEY and CDR2 is SVGAGI. This CDR3 region has 15 residues. Trimming cost V 5 bases and J 7 bases; bases outside gene matches: 5.

This chain uses TRBV5-1 with TRBJ1-3; D is unresolved. This CDR3 is 15 amino acids long. Germline V gene data show CDR1 as SGHRS and CDR2 as YFSETQ. Trimming pared 5 bases from V and 0 bases from J, leaving 12 bases between. This CDR3 is CASRPGDLSGNTIYF. The DNA for the CDR3 is TGCGCCAGCAGGCCCGGGGATCTCTCTGGAAACACCATATATTTT.

J is TRBJ2-1 and V is TRBV9; no clear D gene. Per the germline V gene, CDR1 is SGDLS and CDR2 is YYNGEE. This CDR3 has 13 residues. The ends were cut back, 0 bases at V and 7 bases at J, with 8 bases in the middle. For the CDR3, the DNA is TGTGCCAGCAGCGTAGCAAAGAGGAATGAGCAGTTCTTC. As protein: CASSVAKRNEQFF.

This clonotype has more than one count but fewer than ten. The chain employs TRBV6-2 or TRBV6-3 and TRBJ2-1; no definite D call. Germline-derived CDR1 and CDR2 are MNHEY and SVGEGT. The CDR3 extends over 14 amino acids. With 6 bases removed from V and 0 bases from J, the gap between germline ends came to 9 bases. The CDR3 here is CASRPPSSYNEQFF. The CDR3 DNA follows: TGTGCCAGCAGGCCGCCGAGCTCCTACAATGAGCAGTTCTTC.

V and J are TRBV7-9 and TRBJ2-4, with D perhaps being TRBD1 or TRBD2 (5 bases each). Looked up from germline, CDR1 is SEHNR and CDR2 is FQNEAQ (reference sequence). The CDR3 contains 12 residues. The V and J ends lost 5 bases and 8 bases respectively, with 10 bases between them. CDR3 bases: TGTGCCAGCAGCATCGGGGCGGACATTCAGTACTTC. This sequence encodes CASSIGADIQYF.

This chain uses TRBV14 with TRBJ2-7, with 8 bases lining up with TRBD2. This CDR3 is 17 amino acids long. Per the germline V gene, CDR1 is SGHDN and CDR2 is FVKESK. The V gene end was trimmed by 4 bases and the J gene end by 0 bases; junction bases not matched to a gene: 11. The CDR3 bases are TGTGCCAGCAGCCCCCGGGGGGGCCGTTCAGGCTCCTACGAGCAGTACTTC. Translating gives CASSPRGGRSGSYEQYF. Together with reference TRBV14 and TRBJ2-7, the CDR3 gives the full variable domain: EAGVTQFPSHSVIEKGQTVTLRCDPISGHDNLYWYRRVMGKEIKFLLHFVKESKQDESGMPNNRFLAERTGGTYSTLKVQPAELEDSGVYFCASSPRGGRSGSYEQYFGPGTRLTVT.